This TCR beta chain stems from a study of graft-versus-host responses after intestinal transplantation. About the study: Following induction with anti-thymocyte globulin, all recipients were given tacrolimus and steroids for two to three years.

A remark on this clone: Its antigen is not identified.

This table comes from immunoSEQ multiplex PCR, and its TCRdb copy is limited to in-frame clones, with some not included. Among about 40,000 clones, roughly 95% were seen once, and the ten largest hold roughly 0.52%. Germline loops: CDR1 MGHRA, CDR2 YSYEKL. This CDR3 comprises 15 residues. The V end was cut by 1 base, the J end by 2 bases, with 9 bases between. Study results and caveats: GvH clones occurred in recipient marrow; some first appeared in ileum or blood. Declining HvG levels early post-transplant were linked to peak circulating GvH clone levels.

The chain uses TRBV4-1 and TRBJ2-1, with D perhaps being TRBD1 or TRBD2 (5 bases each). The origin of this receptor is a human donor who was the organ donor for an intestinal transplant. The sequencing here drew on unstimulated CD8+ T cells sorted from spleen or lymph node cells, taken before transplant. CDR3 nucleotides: TGCGCCAGCAGCCAAGCCCCGGGGCCCTACAATGAGCAGTTCTTC. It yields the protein CASSQAPGPYNEQFF.